This T cell receptor (beta chain) is drawn from a study of shared clonotypes between healthy human individuals. Overall study findings and caveats: Rarefaction showed that sequencing of sorted subsets was incomplete (despite large depth).

Sequencing used immunoSEQ multiplex PCR; TCRdb keeps in-frame clones, though not all of them. The sample includes 640,000 or so clones, roughly 78% of them seen just once. Germline V gene sequence: CDR1 LNHNV, CDR2 YYDKDF (reference sequence). This CDR3 is 16 amino acids long. V was cut by 0 bases and J by 0 bases, with 9 bases left in between. A remark on this clone: Its antigen is unidentified. The sample has other DNA sequences that encode this CDR3 too.

The chain uses TRBV15 and TRBJ1-3, with D unclear. The sequence derives from a young woman in good health. The specimen was memory CD4+ T cells sorted from blood. Subset in this sample: CD45RA-negative fraction. CDR3 sequence (DNA): TGTGCCACCAGCAGAGATCTAGGTAGCTCTGGAAACACCATATATTTT. Translated: CATSRDLGSSGNTIYF.